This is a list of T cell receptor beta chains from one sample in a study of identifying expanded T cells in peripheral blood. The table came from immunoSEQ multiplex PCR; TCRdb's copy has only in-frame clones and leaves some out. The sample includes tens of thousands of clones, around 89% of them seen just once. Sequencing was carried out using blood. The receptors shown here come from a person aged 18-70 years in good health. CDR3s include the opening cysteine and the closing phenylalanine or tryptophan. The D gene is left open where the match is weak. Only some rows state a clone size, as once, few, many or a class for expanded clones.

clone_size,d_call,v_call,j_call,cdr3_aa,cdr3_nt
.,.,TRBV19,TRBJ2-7,CASSLTLSYEQYF,TGTGCCAGTAGCCTGACGTTAAGCTACGAGCAGTACTTC
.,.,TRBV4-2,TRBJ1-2,CASSQANSNYGYTF,TGTGCCAGCAGCCAAGCGAATTCTAACTATGGCTACACCTTC
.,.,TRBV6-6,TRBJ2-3,CASRLGVGSTDTQYF,TGTGCCAGCAGGCTTGGGGTTGGCTCCACAGATACGCAGTATTTT
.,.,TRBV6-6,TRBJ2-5,CASRARHNQETQYF,TGTGCCAGCAGGGCGAGACATAACCAAGAGACCCAGTACTTC
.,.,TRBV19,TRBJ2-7,CASSRTHTSYEQYF,TGTGCCAGTAGTAGGACCCACACCTCCTACGAGCAGTACTTC
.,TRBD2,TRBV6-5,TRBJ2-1,CASSFGTSGGREQFF,TGTGCCAGCAGTTTCGGGACTAGCGGGGGGCGGGAGCAGTTCTTC
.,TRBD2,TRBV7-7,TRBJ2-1,CASSTGTSGNEQFF,TGTGCCAGCAGCACCGGGACTAGCGGCAATGAGCAGTTCTTC
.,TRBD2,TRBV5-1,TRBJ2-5,CASSLNPLAGGGKTQYF,TGCGCCAGCAGCTTAAATCCCCTAGCGGGGGGCGGGAAGACCCAGTACTTC
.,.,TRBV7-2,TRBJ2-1,CASSLARRDEQFF,TGTGCCAGCAGCTTAGCCCGTAGGGACGAGCAGTTCTTC
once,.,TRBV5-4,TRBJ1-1,CASSLELVNTEAFF,TGTGCCAGCAGCTTGGAACTAGTGAACACTGAAGCTTTCTTT
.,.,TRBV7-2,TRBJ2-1,CASSLSEQFF,TGTGCCAGCAGCTTAAGTGAGCAGTTCTTC
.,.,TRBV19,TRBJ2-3,CASTRKGGTDTQYF,TGTGCCAGTACCCGTAAGGGGGGAACAGATACGCAGTATTTT
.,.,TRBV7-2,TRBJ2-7,CASRYSDEQYF,TGTGCCAGCAGATATTCCGACGAGCAGTACTTC
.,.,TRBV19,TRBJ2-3,CASSTSGDTQYF,TGTGCCAGTAGTACCTCAGGGGATACGCAGTATTTT
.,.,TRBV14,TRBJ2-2,CASSQGRYTGELFF,TGTGCCAGCAGCCAGGGGAGATACACCGGGGAGCTGTTTTTT
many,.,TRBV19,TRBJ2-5,CASGPPTDQETQYF,TGTGCCAGTGGCCCTCCGACAGATCAAGAGACCCAGTACTTC
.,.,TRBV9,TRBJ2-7,CASSANRGSDEQYF,TGTGCCAGCAGCGCCAACCGGGGCAGCGACGAGCAGTACTTC
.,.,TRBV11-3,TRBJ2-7,CASSLGPSYEQYF,TGTGCCAGCAGCTTAGGTCCATCCTACGAGCAGTACTTC
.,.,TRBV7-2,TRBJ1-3,CASSQYQGSGNTIYF,TGTGCCAGCAGCCAATATCAGGGTTCTGGAAACACCATATATTTT
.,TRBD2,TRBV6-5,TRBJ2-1,CASSYGGDSYNEQFF,TGTGCCAGCAGTTACGGGGGGGACTCCTACAATGAGCAGTTCTTC
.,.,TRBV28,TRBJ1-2,CASSLNGRSNYGYTF,TGTGCCAGCAGTTTAAACGGGCGATCTAACTATGGCTACACCTTC
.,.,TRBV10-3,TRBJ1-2,CAISDGDYGYTF,TGTGCCATCAGCGACGGAGACTATGGCTACACCTTC